The 16 T cell receptor beta chains below come from one sample, sequenced in a study of graft-versus-host responses after intestinal transplantation. Sequenced by immunoSEQ multiplex PCR; TCRdb stores in-frame clones only, minus some. The data contain about 6,100 clones, approximately 90% of them singletons. The input for sequencing was PBMCs, taken about 83 days after transplant. Receptor source: a human patient who received an intestinal transplant, so some T cells may come from the graft donor.

The rearrangement joins TRBV28 to TRBJ2-7, with TRBD1 matching over 7 bases. The CDR3 has 13 amino acids. The junction had 7 bases not matched to a gene; V was cut back by 6 bases and J by 5 bases. Germline V gene lookup returns CDR1 MDHEN and CDR2 SYDVKM. The CDR3 DNA reads TGTGCCAGCAGAGAAGACAGGGTCCACGAGCAGTACTTC. It is translated as CASREDRVHEQYF.

The J gene is TRBJ2-2, the V gene TRBV6-5; D unclear. V was pared by 6 bases and J by 0 bases, with 5 bases between. The length of the CDR3 is 13 residues. The germline V gene encodes CDR1 MNHEY and CDR2 SVGAGI. CDR3 sequence reads: CASSPANTGELFF. The CDR3 DNA follows: TGTGCCAGCAGCCCAGCGAACACCGGGGAGCTGTTTTTT.

The CDR3: CASSLGAKTDTQYF. The CDR3 DNA sequence: TGCGCCAGCAGCTTGGGCGCGAAAACGGATACGCAGTATTTT. This sequence joins TRBV5-1 and TRBJ2-3; D is uncertain. The V gene's germline CDR1 is SGHRS and CDR2 YFSETQ. V was shortened by 0 bases and J by 6 bases, with 11 bases between the two germline ends. This CDR3 has 14 amino acids.

The chain joins TRBV7-2 to TRBJ2-7; D call uncertain. There are 13 residues in the CDR3. V was pared by 4 bases and J by 0 bases, with 7 bases between. Germline V gives CDR1 SGHTA, CDR2 FQGNSA. CDR3 amino acids: CASSYDTSYEQYF. CDR3 sequence (DNA): TGTGCCAGCAGCTACGACACCTCCTACGAGCAGTACTTC. Based on the CDR3 plus reference TRBV7-2 and TRBJ2-7, the full variable domain is GAGVSQSPSNKVTEKGKDVELRCDPISGHTALYWYRQSLGQGLEFLIYFQGNSAPDKSGLPSDRFSAERTGGSVSTLTIQRTQQEDSAVYLCASSYDTSYEQYFGPGTRLTVT.

The chain is built from TRBV4-2 and TRBJ2-5; TRBD1 might be the D (6 bases). This CDR3 comprises 15 residues. V was cut by 1 base and J by 4 bases, with 13 bases left in between. CDR1 LGHNA and CDR2 YNFKEQ come from the germline V gene. The DNA for the CDR3 is TGTGCCAGCAGCCAAGGAACAGGGTTCGGAGAGACCCAGTACTTC. This encodes CASSQGTGFGETQYF.

This clone was detected once. The chain combines TRBV19 with TRBJ1-5, with TRBD1 as a possible D gene (5 bases). Germline values: CDR1 LNHDA, CDR2 SQIVND (reference sequence). V shed 3 bases and J shed 5 bases, with 11 bases lying between them. This CDR3 comprises 14 residues. CDR3 region: CASSIRAQDQPQHF. The CDR3 coding sequence is TGTGCCAGTAGTATCAGGGCTCAGGATCAGCCCCAGCATTTT. The variable domain in full, completed from reference TRBV19 and TRBJ1-5, reads DGGITQSPKYLFRKEGQNVTLSCEQNLNHDAMYWYRQDPGQGLRLIYYSQIVNDFQKGDIAEGYSVSREKKESFPLTVTSAQKNPTAFYLCASSIRAQDQPQHFGDGTRLSIL.

The chain joins TRBV11-2 to TRBJ2-7, with 7 bases fitting TRBD2. Germline V gene data show CDR1 as SGHAT and CDR2 as FQNNGV. This CDR3 has 14 amino acids. The trim removed 7 bases at V and 1 base at J, leaving 7 bases unmatched. The CDR3 bases are TGTGCCAGCACCCCGGGCGGGGGTTCCTACGAGCAGTACGTC. Protein: CASTPGGGSYEQYV.

The chain has TRBV6-5 and TRBJ1-1, with 9 bases identical to TRBD1. The J segment lost 5 bases and the V segment lost 2 bases, leaving 6 bases of the junction unmatched. There are 15 residues in the CDR3. From germline, CDR1 is MNHEY and CDR2 SVGAGI. In DNA, the CDR3 is TGTGCCAGCAGTTACCCCGGGACAGGGAAAACTGAAGCTTTCTTT. Its protein is CASSYPGTGKTEAFF.

V is TRBV4-1 and J is TRBJ2-3; no clear D gene. The CDR3 covers 14 residues. The V end lost 1 base, the J end lost 2 bases, and 7 bases lay between the germline ends. Germline V CDR1 and CDR2: MGHRA, YSYEKL. Here the CDR3 DNA reads TGCGCCAGCAGCCAAGGCGAGGCCACAGATACGCAGTATTTT. Protein sequence: CASSQGEATDTQYF.

In DNA form, the CDR3 reads TGTGCCAGCAGCTTAGTGGGGAGCGGGGGATTAGATACGCAGTATTTT. Its protein product is CASSLVGSGGLDTQYF. J is TRBJ2-3 and V is TRBV7-2, with TRBD2 identical over 8 bases. The CDR3 sequence is 16 residues long. The ends lost 1 base at V and 5 bases at J; junction bases unmatched: 8. Germline assignment: CDR1 SGHTA and CDR2 FQGNSA.

The chain couples TRBV19 to TRBJ1-1; D gene uncertain. CDR1 is LNHDA and CDR2 is SQIVND in the germline V gene (reference sequence). V lost 7 bases and J 1 base, leaving 4 bases between the germline ends. The CDR3 is 11 amino acids. The CDR3 DNA sequence: TGTGCCAGTAAGGGGAACACTGAAGCTTTCTTT. It yields the protein CASKGNTEAFF.

J is TRBJ1-2 and V is TRBV6-5; weak D call: TRBD1 (5 bases). CDR1 is MNHEY, CDR2 SVGAGI, per germline. V was clipped by 2 bases and J by 2 bases, with 12 bases between them. The CDR3 spans 15 residues. For the CDR3, the DNA is TGTGCCAGCAGTTACGGGAGGGGCGTAAACTATGGCTACACCTTC. This translates into CASSYGRGVNYGYTF.

By proportion, this clone is large. This sequence joins TRBV5-1 and TRBJ2-2; no clear D. The ends were cut back, 7 bases at V and 4 bases at J, with 17 bases in the middle. The CDR3 contains 15 residues. Looked up from germline, CDR1 is SGHRS and CDR2 is YFSETQ. CDR3 loop: CASRFGPEFTGELFF. The CDR3 DNA sequence: TGCGCCAGCCGGTTCGGCCCGGAGTTCACCGGGGAGCTGTTTTTT. Complete variable domain (other parts from reference TRBV5-1 and TRBJ2-2): KAGVTQTPRYLIKTRGQQVTLSCSPISGHRSVSWYQQTPGQGLQFLFEYFSETQRNKGNFPGRFSGRQFSNSRSEMNVSTLELGDSALYLCASRFGPEFTGELFFGEGSRLTVL.

J is TRBJ2-5 and V is TRBV6-5; maybe TRBD1 (6 bases). CDR3 length equals 14 residues. The germline V and J ends were trimmed by 1 base and 2 bases, with 8 bases remaining between them. CDR1 and CDR2 (germline): MNHEY, SVGAGI. CDR3 nucleotide sequence: TGTGCCAGCAGTTACTTCCAGGGGCAAGAGACCCAGTACTTC. Protein sequence: CASSYFQGQETQYF.

The rearrangement joins TRBV5-4 to TRBJ2-5, with 8 bases lining up with TRBD2. The J segment lost 2 bases and the V segment lost 1 base, leaving 1 base of the junction unmatched. Germline CDR1 SGHNT, CDR2 YYREEE (reference sequence). This CDR3 is 14 amino acids long. DNA for the CDR3: TGTGCCAGCAGCTTGACGGGGGGGCAAGAGACCCAGTACTTC. Residues: CASSLTGGQETQYF. The variable domain in full, with the rest retrieved from reference TRBV5-4 and TRBJ2-5, is ETGVTQSPTHLIKTRGQQVTLRCSSQSGHNTVSWYQQALGQGPQFIFQYYREEENGRGNFPPRFSGLQFPNYSSELNVNALELDDSALYLCASSLTGGQETQYFGPGTRLLVL.

This chain connects TRBV7-6 to TRBJ2-1; 14 bases line up with TRBD2. Germline V gives CDR1 SGHVS, CDR2 FNYEAQ. Losses at the gene ends were 4 bases for V and 5 bases for J; bases not matched to a gene: 7. There are 17 residues in the CDR3. DNA for the CDR3: TGTGCCAGCAGCTCCCGGACTAGCGGGAGGTGGAACAATGAGCAGTTCTTC. Residues: CASSSRTSGRWNNEQFF.